This T cell receptor (beta chain) was sequenced for a study of T cell responses to AZD1222 COVID-19 vaccine. Study-level findings and limits: Among those given AZD1222, only five to seven were seropositive at baseline.

The CDR3 length is 15 residues. CDR1 and CDR2 (germline): PRHDT, FYEKMQ (reference sequence). V lost 5 bases to trimming and J lost 7 bases, with 20 bases between them. Measured with immunoSEQ multiplex PCR; TCRdb has only the in-frame clones, and not every one. Counted here are 86,000 or so clones, 86% occurring once; the ten biggest clones make up 5.6%. Concerning this clone: Its antigen is currently unknown.

The study pooled second doses at about 4 or about 12 weeks. This sequence was found in an adult who received the AZD1222 COVID-19 vaccine. This chain links TRBV13 with TRBJ1-1; no firm D call. Material: peripheral blood, obtained 28 days after the second AZD1222 dose. CDR3 coding DNA: TGTGCCAGCAGCGGTCCAGAAGTCCATCGGCTTGAAGCTTTCTTT. Its protein product is CASSGPEVHRLEAFF.